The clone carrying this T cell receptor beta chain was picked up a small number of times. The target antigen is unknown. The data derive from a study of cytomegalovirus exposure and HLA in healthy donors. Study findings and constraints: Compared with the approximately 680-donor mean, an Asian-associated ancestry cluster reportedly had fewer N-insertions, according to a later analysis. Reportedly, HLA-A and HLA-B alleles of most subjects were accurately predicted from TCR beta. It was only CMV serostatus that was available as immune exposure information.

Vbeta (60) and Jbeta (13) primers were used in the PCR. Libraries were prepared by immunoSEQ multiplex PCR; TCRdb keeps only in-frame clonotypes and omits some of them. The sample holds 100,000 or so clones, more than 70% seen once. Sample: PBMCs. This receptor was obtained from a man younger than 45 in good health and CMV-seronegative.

Here the CDR3 reads CASSFGGSASSETQYF. CDR3 nucleotide sequence: TGCGCCAGCAGCTTTGGGGGCTCGGCCTCTTCAGAGACCCAGTACTTC. J is TRBJ2-5 and V is TRBV5-1; possible D gene TRBD1, 6 bases. V lost 2 bases to trimming and J lost 4 bases, with 18 bases between them. The V gene's germline CDR1 is SGHRS and CDR2 YFSETQ. There are 16 residues in the CDR3.